This TCR beta chain is drawn from a study of CDR3 diversity in severe acne (dated by TCRdb to the late 2010s). The method was PCR. The sequencer listed for this sample is Illumina HiSeq 2000. The public reads were reanalyzed by TCRdb: fastp trimming at Q25, MiXCR alignment, in-frame beta chains only. Every distinct CDR3 protein forms one entry, paired with its most common genes and DNA. The sample records fewer than 90,000 distinct CDR3 sequences, about half of which are singletons. The ten most abundant clones make up about 9.9% of the sample. Concerning this clonotype: No antigen is known for it. It has no much larger one-base neighbor in the sample; base qualities were not kept.

Per the germline V gene (reference sequence), SEHNR is the CDR1 and FQNEAQ is the CDR2. The CDR3 holds 13 amino acids from the cysteine to the phenylalanine. The only DNA kept is the CDR3, 39 bases in frame from the first base. V sheds 5 bases and J sheds 10 bases, leaving 17 bases between their ends. Rearrangement joined TRBV7-9 to TRBJ1-2; the D segment cannot be called with confidence. Sequenced sample: blood. This TCR came from a male donor with severe acne vulgaris. CDR3 protein: CASSALAWATYTF. The nucleotide sequence is given as TGTGCCAGCAGCGCCTTGGCTTGGGCAACCTACACCTTC.